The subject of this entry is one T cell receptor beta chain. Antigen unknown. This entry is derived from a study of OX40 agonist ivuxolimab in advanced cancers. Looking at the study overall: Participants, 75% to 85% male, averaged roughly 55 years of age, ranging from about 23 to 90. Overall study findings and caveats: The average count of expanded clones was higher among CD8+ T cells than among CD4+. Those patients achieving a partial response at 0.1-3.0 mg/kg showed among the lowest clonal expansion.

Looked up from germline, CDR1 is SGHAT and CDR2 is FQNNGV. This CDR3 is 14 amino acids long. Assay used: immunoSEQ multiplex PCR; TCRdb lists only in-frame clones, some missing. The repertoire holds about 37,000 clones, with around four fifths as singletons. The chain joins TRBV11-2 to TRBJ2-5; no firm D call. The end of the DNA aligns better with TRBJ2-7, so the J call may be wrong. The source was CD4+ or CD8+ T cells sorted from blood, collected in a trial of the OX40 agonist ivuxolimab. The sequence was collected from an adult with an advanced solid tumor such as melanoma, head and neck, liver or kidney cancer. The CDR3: CASSSGRVIYEQYF. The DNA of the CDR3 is TGTGCCAGCAGCTCCGGACGAGTAATCTACGAGCAGTACTTC.